These 6 T cell receptor beta chains originate from one sample sequenced in a study of kidney transplant recipient with SARS-CoV-2 infection. MiXCR, run by TCRdb on the reads, gives a single entry per CDR3 protein. The sample carries under 300,000 distinct CDR3 sequences, more than 25% recorded once. Sample: a blood sample, taken at baseline and between days 110 and 120 from a kidney transplant recipient. Receptors originate from a male patient aged 25-45 years who had COVID-19 and was a kidney transplant recipient. Some T cells could come from the graft donor.

Comments on this clonotype: A read error may produce the germline difference seen at one junction end. The V and J genes are TRBV6-5 and TRBJ2-4, with 7 bases fitting TRBD1. The CDR3 sequence is 14 residues long. The germline V gene has CDR1 MNHEY and CDR2 SVGAGI. CDR3 residues: CASGRFHRGNELFF. The DNA of the CDR3 is TGTGCCAGCGGCCGTTTTCACAGGGGAAATGAGCTGTTCTTC.

This clonotype was observed many times. The rearrangement links TRBV24-1 to TRBJ1-2; no clear D. The CDR3 consists of 14 residues. Trimming shortened V by 4 bases and J by 4 bases, and 12 bases separated the two germline ends. CDR1 and CDR2 (germline): KGHDR, SFDVKD. The chain's CDR3 is CATSDPGDVYGYTF. CDR3 DNA: TGTGCCACCAGTGACCCCGGGGATGTCTATGGCTACACCTTC.

Note on this clonotype: This sequence may be a read error, since a much larger clone differs from it by one base. The rearrangement links TRBV3-1 to TRBJ2-7, with D unclear. The end of the DNA is better explained by TRBJ2-5, so the J call may be wrong. Germline V gives CDR1 LGHDT, CDR2 YNNKEL (reference sequence). This CDR3 spans 17 amino acids. CDR3: CASSHLVPTSFSETQYF. DNA of the CDR3: TGTGCCAGCAGCCATTTAGTTCCCACTTCTTTCTCTGAGACCCAGTACTTC.

In its sample, this clonotype was seen a few times. The genes are TRBV7-9 and TRBJ2-5; TRBD1 is a possible D gene (5 bases). Germline V gene sequence: CDR1 SEHNR, CDR2 FQNEAQ (reference sequence). V dropped 1 base and J dropped 3 bases, with 9 bases sitting between them. The CDR3 runs to 14 residues. The CDR3 loop reads CASSLVRGEETQYF. The CDR3 DNA reads as TGTGCCAGCAGCTTAGTAAGGGGCGAAGAGACCCAGTACTTC.

The genes are TRBV28 and TRBJ2-2; D is unclear. The germline V and J ends were trimmed by 8 bases and 4 bases, with 11 bases remaining between them. The germline CDR1 and CDR2 sequences are MDHEN and SYDVKM. This CDR3 contains 13 residues. DNA of the CDR3: TGTGCCAGCGGGCTAAGTCCCACCGGGGAGCTGTTTTTT. Translated, it gives CASGLSPTGELFF. Full variable domain (rest looked up from reference TRBV28 and TRBJ2-2): DVKVTQSSRYLVKRTGEKVFLECVQDMDHENMFWYRQDPGLGLRLIYFSYDVKMKEKGDIPEGYSVSREKKERFSLILESASTNQTSMYLCASGLSPTGELFFGEGSRLTVL.

In the case of this clonotype: Being one base from a much bigger clone, this may be a read error. Lacking the conserved final phenylalanine or tryptophan, this CDR3 likely reflects a read error. The chain links TRBV12-3 or TRBV12-4 to TRBJ1-1, with D hard to call. V lost 6 bases and J 4 bases, leaving 12 bases between the germline ends. This CDR3 has 13 amino acids. The CDR3 DNA follows: TGTGCCAGCAGGGCGGCGTCCCGCACTGAAGCTTTCCTT. Its protein is CASRAASRTEAFL.